The 25 T cell receptor beta chains below come from one sample, sequenced in a study of CD8 T cells in Susac syndrome. RNA, at about 0.45 to 1 ug, was reverse transcribed with random hexamers. TCRdb called the immunoSEQ multiplex PCR reads again in MiXCR, with one record for every CDR3 protein. In the table there are 350,000 to 550,000 distinct CDR3 sequences, more than 80% of which are singletons. The sample was CD8+ T cells from PBMCs. All receptors derive from a human donor with multiple sclerosis.

J is TRBJ2-1 and V is TRBV5-5; D remains unclear. The CDR3 loop spans 11 amino acids. V was clipped by 0 bases and J by 9 bases, with 4 bases between them. Germline assignment: CDR1 SGHKS and CDR2 YYEKEE (reference sequence). The chain's CDR3 is CASSLEVEQFF. CDR3 DNA sequence: TGTGCCAGCAGCTTGGAGGTTGAGCAGTTCTTC.

The chain couples TRBV11-2 to TRBJ2-7; 10 bases are a match to TRBD2. Germline assignment: CDR1 SGHAT and CDR2 FQNNGV. After removal of 2 bases from V and 4 bases from J, the junction contained 5 bases not matched to a gene. This CDR3 contains 15 residues. The CDR3 coding sequence is TGTGCCAGCAGCTTACTCGGGACTAGCGATTACGAGCAGTACTTC. This encodes CASSLLGTSDYEQYF.

This clonotype came up a few times. V gene TRBV2 combines with J gene TRBJ2-5, with a tentative D call TRBD2 (6 bases). The germline V gene encodes CDR1 SNHLY and CDR2 FYNNEI. Trimming pared 4 bases from V and 5 bases from J, leaving 11 bases between. The CDR3 contains 13 residues. CDR3 in amino acids: CASSAGEGETQYF. The CDR3 coding sequence is TGTGCCAGCAGTGCGGGAGAGGGTGAGACCCAGTACTTC.

The V gene is TRBV6-5, the J gene TRBJ1-2, with 8 positions matching TRBD1. From germline, CDR1 is MNHEY and CDR2 SVGAGI. V shed 4 bases, J shed 6 bases, and the junction held 7 bases outside the gene matches. The CDR3 has 14 residues. CDR3 nucleotide sequence: TGTGCCAGCAGTTCCCGGACAGGGACCCATGGCTACACCTTC. Protein sequence: CASSSRTGTHGYTF.

This chain joins TRBV20-1 and TRBJ1-2; 7 bases map to TRBD1. Looked up from germline, CDR1 is DFQATT and CDR2 is SNEGSKA (reference sequence). V gave up 6 bases and J gave up 4 bases; unmatched junction bases: 11. This CDR3 spans 14 amino acids. The CDR3 DNA sequence: TGCAGTGCCATAAAATCGGGGACAGTCTATGGCTACACCTTC. Translated: CSAIKSGTVYGYTF.

This chain uses TRBV12-3 or TRBV12-4 with TRBJ2-2; possibly TRBD1 for D (6 bases). This CDR3 spans 17 amino acids. Between the trimmed V and J ends, which lost 6 bases and 3 bases, there was a span of 20 bases. The CDR3 sequence is CASSHPNRDTHTGELFF. CDR3 DNA sequence: TGTGCCAGCAGCCACCCTAACCGGGACACCCACACCGGGGAGCTGTTTTTT.

This rearrangement joins TRBV28 to TRBJ1-2, with TRBD1 as a possible D gene (6 bases). Germline CDR1 MDHEN, CDR2 SYDVKM. There are 14 residues in the CDR3. The ends were cut back, 6 bases at V and 7 bases at J, with 18 bases in the middle. CDR3 coding DNA: TGTGCCAGCAGCCCACGAGGGGGGCGGATTGGCTACACCTTC. Translating gives CASSPRGGRIGYTF.

The chain is built from TRBV5-1 and TRBJ1-5; TRBD1 agrees at 8 bases. Trimming at V came to 5 bases and at J to 4 bases, leaving 2 bases not matched to a gene. The CDR3 length is 13 residues. Germline CDR1 is SGHRS and CDR2 is YFSETQ. CDR3 sequence (DNA): TGCGCCAGCAGGGACAGGGAAAATCAGCCCCAGCATTTT. Residues: CASRDRENQPQHF. Supplemented by reference TRBV5-1 and TRBJ1-5, the full variable domain reads KAGVTQTPRYLIKTRGQQVTLSCSPISGHRSVSWYQQTPGQGLQFLFEYFSETQRNKGNFPGRFSGRQFSNSRSEMNVSTLELGDSALYLCASRDRENQPQHFGDGTRLSIL.

The V and J genes are TRBV27 and TRBJ2-3, with D possibly matching TRBD1 (5 bases). Germline-derived CDR1 and CDR2 are MNHEY and SMNVEV (reference sequence). The CDR3 consists of 18 residues. V lost 1 base to trimming and J lost 7 bases, with 24 bases between them. The CDR3 protein is CASSLYSPPPGRANTQYF. CDR3 nucleotides: TGTGCCAGCAGTTTATATTCGCCCCCTCCCGGCAGGGCGAATACGCAGTATTTT.

CDR3 sequence: CASMGVDEQFF. The DNA for the CDR3 is TGTGCCAGCATGGGGGTCGATGAGCAGTTCTTC. The chain links TRBV6-6 to TRBJ2-1, with D possibly being TRBD1 or TRBD2 (5 bases each). The germline V and J ends were trimmed by 7 bases and 8 bases, with 9 bases remaining between them. The CDR3 consists of 11 residues. The germline V gene has CDR1 MNHNY and CDR2 SVGAGI (reference sequence).

The V and J genes are TRBV6-1 and TRBJ2-3; D gene unclear. The germline V and J ends were trimmed by 1 base and 2 bases, with 16 bases remaining between them. The CDR3 has 17 residues. Looked up from germline, CDR1 is MNHNS and CDR2 is SASEGT. CDR3 protein: CASSEGSPWVDTDTQYF. CDR3 sequence (DNA): TGTGCCAGCAGTGAAGGGTCCCCCTGGGTGGACACAGATACGCAGTATTTT.

This clonotype was seen more than once but under ten times. The rearrangement links TRBV6-2 or TRBV6-3 to TRBJ2-1; 9 nucleotides align to TRBD2. There are 17 residues in the CDR3. The V segment lost 2 bases and the J segment 2 bases; nucleotides outside the gene matches: 7. Germline CDR1 MNHEY, CDR2 SVGEGT. The CDR3 protein is CASSYEVAGVPYNEQFF. As DNA, the CDR3 is TGTGCCAGCAGTTACGAAGTAGCGGGAGTGCCCTACAATGAGCAGTTCTTC.

This clonotype was counted a single time. V gene TRBV20-1 combines with J gene TRBJ2-7, with 10 bases lining up with TRBD1. J gave up 3 bases and V 0 bases, and 11 bases lay outside the gene matches. Germline CDR1 reads DFQATT; CDR2 reads SNEGSKA (reference sequence). This CDR3 comprises 17 residues. The CDR3: CSARDGTGDVNHYEQYF. In nucleotides, the CDR3 is TGCAGTGCTAGAGATGGGACAGGGGACGTCAACCACTACGAGCAGTACTTC.

This chain joins TRBV4-1 and TRBJ1-1; D uncertain. Germline values: CDR1 MGHRA, CDR2 YSYEKL. The length of the CDR3 is 13 residues. V shed 3 bases and J shed 4 bases, with 9 bases lying between them. The CDR3 sequence: CASSQIRTTEAFF. The CDR3 region has the DNA TGCGCCAGCAGCCAGATAAGGACCACTGAAGCTTTCTTT.

This chain uses TRBV2 with TRBJ1-1; D not certain. Per germline, CDR1 SNHLY and CDR2 FYNNEI. This CDR3 has 17 amino acids. V shed 4 bases and J shed 1 base, with 19 bases lying between them. Here the CDR3 DNA reads TGTGCCAGCAGTGTAGTTGGTGGTTCCTTACCGAACACTGAAGCTTTCTTT. It yields the protein CASSVVGGSLPNTEAFF.

For the CDR3, the DNA is TGTGCCAGTAAGAACGCGGGGGCGGAAAAACTGTTTTTT. Its protein is CASKNAGAEKLFF. The chain uses TRBV19 and TRBJ1-4; D possibly corresponds to TRBD1 (6 bases). Germline loops: CDR1 LNHDA, CDR2 SQIVND (reference sequence). The CDR3 is 13 residues long. Trimming left V 7 bases short and J 8 bases short, with 14 bases between.

CDR3 sequence: CASSPGTSGGPSYEQYF. The DNA of the CDR3 is TGTGCCAGCAGCCCTGGGACTAGCGGGGGTCCCTCCTACGAGCAGTACTTC. V and J are TRBV13 and TRBJ2-7; 14 bases are shared with TRBD2. V shed 5 bases and J 0 bases; nucleotides not matched to a gene: 6. This CDR3 has 17 residues. Germline lookup yields CDR1 PRHDT and CDR2 FYEKMQ (reference sequence).

This clonotype was seen just once. The chain combines TRBV5-1 with TRBJ2-1; 10 nucleotides line up with TRBD2. The CDR3 covers 13 residues. The V gene end was trimmed by 9 bases and the J gene end by 4 bases; junction bases not matched to a gene: 4. Germline V gives CDR1 SGHRS, CDR2 YFSETQ. In DNA, the CDR3 is TGCGCCACCTCTAGCGGGGGTTACAATGAGCAGTTCTTC. The encoded protein is CATSSGGYNEQFF.

The CDR3 loop is CAARSGSDEQFF. The CDR3 coding sequence is TGTGCCGCCCGAAGCGGGAGCGATGAGCAGTTCTTC. The rearrangement joins TRBV7-9 to TRBJ2-1; TRBD2 aligns across 8 bases. CDR3 length: 12 amino acids. From germline, CDR1 is SEHNR and CDR2 FQNEAQ (reference sequence). V dropped 11 bases and J dropped 8; count of bases not matched to a gene: 8. The full variable domain, rest sourced from reference TRBV7-9 and TRBJ2-1, is DTGVSQNPRHKITKRGQNVTFRCDPISEHNRLYWYRQTLGQGPEFLTYFQNEAQLEKSRLLSDRFSAERPKGSFSTLEIQRTEQGDSAMYLCAARSGSDEQFFGPGTRLTVL.

The chain couples TRBV7-6 to TRBJ1-3; D uncertain. Germline assignment: CDR1 SGHVS and CDR2 FNYEAQ. There are 14 residues in the CDR3. V gave up 1 base and J gave up 4 bases, with 8 bases separating them. The CDR3 loop is CASSLDGPGNTIYF. As DNA, the CDR3 is TGTGCCAGCAGCTTAGACGGGCCAGGAAACACCATATATTTT.

The chain recombines TRBV29-1 with TRBJ2-1; 7 nucleotides agree with TRBD2. The CDR3 extends over 16 amino acids. With 1 base clipped from V and 0 bases from J, the junction kept 6 bases outside the gene matches. Germline CDR1 and CDR2: SQVTM and ANQGSEA. Written as DNA, the CDR3 is TGCAGCGTTGAAGGGACTAGGGATGGCTCCTACAATGAGCAGTTCTTC. Encoded protein: CSVEGTRDGSYNEQFF.

This clonotype was detected only a few times. The chain joins TRBV6-5 to TRBJ1-2; D is unresolved. Deletions cut 2 bases from V and 2 bases from J, with 9 bases between. In germline, CDR1 is MNHEY, CDR2 SVGAGI. The CDR3 has 14 amino acids. The CDR3 nucleotides read TGTGCCAGCAGTTACGATCAAACCAACTATGGCTACACCTTC. It specifies CASSYDQTNYGYTF.

In this sample, this clonotype turned up a few times. The chain employs TRBV27 and TRBJ2-7, with 9 bases that match TRBD1. This CDR3 has 13 amino acids. Per the germline V gene, CDR1 is MNHEY and CDR2 is SMNVEV (reference sequence). The V segment lost 5 bases and the J segment 3 bases; nucleotides outside the gene matches: 2. The CDR3 DNA reads as TGTGCCAGCAGTCGGACAGGGGACTACGAGCAGTACTTC. Translation gives CASSRTGDYEQYF.

This CDR3 is CASSTQRGTYNEQFF. Written as DNA, the CDR3 is TGCGCCAGCAGCACACAGCGGGGGACCTACAATGAGCAGTTCTTC. The chain employs TRBV4-1 and TRBJ2-1; 8 positions agree with TRBD2. The CDR3 spans 15 residues. Germline CDR1 MGHRA, CDR2 YSYEKL. The J segment lost 2 bases and the V segment lost 5 bases, leaving 5 bases of the junction unmatched.

J is TRBJ2-1 and V is TRBV6-5; TRBD1 matches 7 bases. CDR3 length: 15 amino acids. The germline CDR1 and CDR2 sequences are MNHEY and SVGAGI. V lost 2 bases, J lost 9 bases, and 10 bases stayed unmatched. The CDR3 protein is CASSYTKKQGTEQFF. The CDR3, as DNA: TGTGCCAGCAGTTACACAAAAAAACAGGGGACTGAGCAGTTCTTC.